In its sample, the clone carrying this TCR beta chain was seen a few times. Its antigen remains unidentified. This CDR3 contains 16 residues. Trimming took 0 bases from V and 6 from J; bases not matched to a gene: 11. Germline CDR1 reads ENHRY; CDR2 reads SYGVKD. The sample is drawn from a study of shared clonotypes between healthy human individuals. The study's findings and limits: The expectation was that sequencing depth would affect clonotype sharing among donors.

Clones were sequenced by immunoSEQ multiplex PCR, and TCRdb holds only the in-frame ones, with some missing. Among some 660,000 clones listed, 73% were seen once. The TCR originated in a woman aged 25 to 39 in good health. The V call is TRBV10-3, the J call TRBJ2-7; 7 nucleotides line up with TRBD1. Sequencing input: memory CD4+ T cells sorted from blood. The subset is: CD45RA-negative fraction. The CDR3 region is CAISESLGGGFSEQYF. CDR3 in DNA: TGTGCCATCAGTGAGTCACTAGGGGGCGGATTCTCCGAGCAGTACTTC.